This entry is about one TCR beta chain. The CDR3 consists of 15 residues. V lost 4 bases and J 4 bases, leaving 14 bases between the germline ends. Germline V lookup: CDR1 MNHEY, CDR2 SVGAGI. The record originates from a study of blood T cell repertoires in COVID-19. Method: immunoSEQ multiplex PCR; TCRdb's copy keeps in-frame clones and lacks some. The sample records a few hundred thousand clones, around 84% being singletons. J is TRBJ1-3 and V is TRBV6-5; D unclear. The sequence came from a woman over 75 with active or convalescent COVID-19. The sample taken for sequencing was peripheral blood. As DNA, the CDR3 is TGTGCCAGCAGTTTCAACCTAATCGGGGGAAACACCATATATTTT. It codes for CASSFNLIGGNTIYF.